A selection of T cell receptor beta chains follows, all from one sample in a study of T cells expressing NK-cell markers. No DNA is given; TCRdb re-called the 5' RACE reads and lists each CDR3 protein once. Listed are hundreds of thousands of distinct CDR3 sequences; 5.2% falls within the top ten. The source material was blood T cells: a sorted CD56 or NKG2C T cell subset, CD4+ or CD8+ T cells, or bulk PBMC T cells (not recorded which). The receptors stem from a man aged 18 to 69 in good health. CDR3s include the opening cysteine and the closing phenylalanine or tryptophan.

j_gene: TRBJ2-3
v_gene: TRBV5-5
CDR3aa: CASSPTVLGRTQYF

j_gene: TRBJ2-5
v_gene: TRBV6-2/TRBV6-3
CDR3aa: CASRPSGLAGGTQYF

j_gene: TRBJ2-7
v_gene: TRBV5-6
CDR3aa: CASSRGQSEQYF

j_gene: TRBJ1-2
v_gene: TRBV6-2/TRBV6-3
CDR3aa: CASSYSTTGRVDGYTF

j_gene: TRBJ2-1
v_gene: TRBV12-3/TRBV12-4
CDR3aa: CASSSPRGVREQFF

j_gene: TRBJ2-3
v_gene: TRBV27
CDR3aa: CASSLYSGGTTDTQYF

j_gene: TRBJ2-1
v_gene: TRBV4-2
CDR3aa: CASSQGRGDNNEQFF

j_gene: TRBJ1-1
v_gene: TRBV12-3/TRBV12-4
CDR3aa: CASSFRGFEAFF

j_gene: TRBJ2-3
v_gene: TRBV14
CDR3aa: CASSSRDRATDTQYF

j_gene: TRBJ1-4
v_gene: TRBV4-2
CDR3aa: CASSHGGPPNEKLFF

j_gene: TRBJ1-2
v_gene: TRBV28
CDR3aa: CASTRSFGNYGYTF

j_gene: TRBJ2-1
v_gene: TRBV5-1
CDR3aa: CASSLTSGVIGQFF

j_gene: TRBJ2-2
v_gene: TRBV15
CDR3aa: CATSRSPGLDVNTGELFF

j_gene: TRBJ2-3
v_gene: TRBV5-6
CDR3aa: CAVGRTDTQYF

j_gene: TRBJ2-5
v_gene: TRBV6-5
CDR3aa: CASSYSWDSSFSQYF

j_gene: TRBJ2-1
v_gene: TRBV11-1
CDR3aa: CASSLYGLPYNEQFF

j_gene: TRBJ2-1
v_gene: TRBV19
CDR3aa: CASSMSRVNEQFF

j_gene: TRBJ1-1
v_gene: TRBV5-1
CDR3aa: CASSGSLQNTEAFF

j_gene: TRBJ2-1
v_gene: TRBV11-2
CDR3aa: CASSPEPDSYNEQFF

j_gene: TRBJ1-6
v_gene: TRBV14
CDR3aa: CASSRKRVRGRFRASPLHF

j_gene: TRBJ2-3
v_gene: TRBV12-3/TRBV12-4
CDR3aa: CASSLRLPGDTQYF

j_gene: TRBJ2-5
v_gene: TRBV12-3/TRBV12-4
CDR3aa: CASSPAGTRAQETQYF

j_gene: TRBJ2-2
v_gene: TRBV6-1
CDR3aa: CATISEGAGTGELFF

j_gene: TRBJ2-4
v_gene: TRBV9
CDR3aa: CASGLPRRLQSENIQYF

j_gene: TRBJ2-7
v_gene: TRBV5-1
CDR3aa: CASSLEGAQRYEQYF

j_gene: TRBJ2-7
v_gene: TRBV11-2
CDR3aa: CASSPGGLAGLYEQYF

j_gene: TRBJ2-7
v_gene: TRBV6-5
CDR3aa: CASSYASGYEQYF

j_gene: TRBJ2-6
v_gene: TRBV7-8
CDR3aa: CASSFPPTAISGANVLTF

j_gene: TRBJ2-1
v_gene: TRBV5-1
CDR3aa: CASSTTGTGGIEQFF

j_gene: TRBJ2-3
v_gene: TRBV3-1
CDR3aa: CASSPYLTSGSTDTQYF

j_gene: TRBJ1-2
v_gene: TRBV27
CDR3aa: CASSSVPPYLTNYGGYTF

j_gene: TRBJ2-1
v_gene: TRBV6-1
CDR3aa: CASSQGGFSYNEQFF

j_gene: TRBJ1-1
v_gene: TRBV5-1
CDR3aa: CASSPEDGGNMNTEAFF

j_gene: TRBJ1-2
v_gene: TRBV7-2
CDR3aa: CASSYVETARGYTF

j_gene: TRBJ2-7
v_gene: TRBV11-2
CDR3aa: CASSLDSQGTYEQYF

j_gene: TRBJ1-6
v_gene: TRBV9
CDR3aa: CASSVRDGTDYNSPLHF

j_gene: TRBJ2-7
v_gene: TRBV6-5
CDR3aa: CASSNIGGFGHEQYF

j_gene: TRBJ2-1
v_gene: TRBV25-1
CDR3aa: CASSSDRPNEQFF

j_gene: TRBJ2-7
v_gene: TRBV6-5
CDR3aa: CASSYKWQESYEQYF

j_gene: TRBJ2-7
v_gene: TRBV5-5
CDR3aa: CASSFPTSDPAREQYF

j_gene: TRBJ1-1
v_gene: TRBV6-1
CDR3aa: CASSRNPWLNTEAFF

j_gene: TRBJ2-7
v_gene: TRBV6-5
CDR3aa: CASSYSSPYSTGNSYEQYF

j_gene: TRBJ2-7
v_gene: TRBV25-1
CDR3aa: CASSEYGPDFGEQYF

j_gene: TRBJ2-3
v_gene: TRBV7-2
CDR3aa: CASSERGVVDTQYF